The clone carrying this T cell receptor beta chain was counted a few times. TCRdb itself ran the PCR reads through MiXCR, one entry per CDR3 protein. The table has 300,000 to 400,000 distinct CDR3 sequences, about 21% seen once. This entry is derived from a study of molecular identifiers for immune sequencing clone quantification. Germline V CDR1 and CDR2: MNHEY, SMNVEV (reference sequence). The CDR3 sequence is 16 residues long. The V gene end was trimmed by 2 bases and the J gene end by 7 bases; junction bases not matched to a gene: 7. The sequenced material came from naive CD8+ T cells from blood, with Jurkat cell RNA spiked in. The subset: FACS-sorted CD8+CD4-CCR7+CD45RA+ naive T cells. The rearrangement joins TRBV27 to TRBJ2-1, with TRBD1 identical over 11 bases. This TCR was sampled from a human donor in good health. Some libraries in this study had Jurkat cell RNA spiked in. CDR3 in DNA: TGTGCCAGCAGTTTAGTCGGACAGGGGGCACCAAATGAGCAGTTCTTC. Its translation: CASSLVGQGAPNEQFF.